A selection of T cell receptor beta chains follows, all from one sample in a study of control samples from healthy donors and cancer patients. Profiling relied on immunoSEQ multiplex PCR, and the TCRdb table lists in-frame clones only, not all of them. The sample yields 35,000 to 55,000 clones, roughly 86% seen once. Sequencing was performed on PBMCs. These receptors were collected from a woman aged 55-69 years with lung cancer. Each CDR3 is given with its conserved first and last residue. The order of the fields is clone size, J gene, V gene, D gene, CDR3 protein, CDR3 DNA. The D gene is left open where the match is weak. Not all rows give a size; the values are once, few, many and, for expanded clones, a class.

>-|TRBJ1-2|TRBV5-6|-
CASSWEPNRAIYGYTF
TGTGCCAGCAGCTGGGAACCTAACAGGGCAATCTATGGCTACACCTTC
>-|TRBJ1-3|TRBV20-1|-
CSAVSGNTIYF
TGCAGTGCTGTCTCTGGAAACACCATATATTTT
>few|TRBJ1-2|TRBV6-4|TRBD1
CASSDRTGGDGYTF
TGTGCCAGCAGCGACCGGACAGGGGGCGATGGCTACACCTTC
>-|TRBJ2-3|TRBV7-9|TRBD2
CASSSGTSDGDTQYF
TGTGCCAGCAGCTCTGGGACTAGCGATGGCGATACGCAGTATTTT
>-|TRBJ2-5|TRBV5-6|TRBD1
CASSFRGQGKGETQYF
TGTGCCAGCAGCTTCCGGGGACAGGGAAAGGGAGAGACCCAGTACTTC
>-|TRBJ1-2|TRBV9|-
CASSPVTDYGYTF
TGTGCCAGCAGCCCGGTAACAGACTATGGCTACACCTTC
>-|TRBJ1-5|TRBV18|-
CASSQRQERDQPQHF
TGTGCCAGCTCACAACGACAGGAGCGGGATCAGCCCCAGCATTTT
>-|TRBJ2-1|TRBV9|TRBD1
CASSVEGTEPNEQFF
TGTGCCAGCAGCGTAGAGGGGACAGAGCCCAATGAGCAGTTCTTC
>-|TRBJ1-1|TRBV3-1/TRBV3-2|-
CASSQDGQTEAFF
TGTGCCAGCAGCCAAGATGGGCAAACTGAAGCTTTCTTT
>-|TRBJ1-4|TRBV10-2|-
CASSESTIRGDEKLFF
TGCGCCAGCAGTGAGTCCACTATCCGGGGTGATGAAAAACTGTTTTTT
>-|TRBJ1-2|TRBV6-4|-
CASSDTGRGYTF
TGTGCCAGCAGTGACACGGGAAGGGGCTACACCTTC
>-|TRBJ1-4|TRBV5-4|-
CASSQNSATNEKLFF
TGTGCCAGCAGCCAGAACAGTGCAACTAATGAAAAACTGTTTTTT
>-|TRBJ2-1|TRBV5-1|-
CASSFDGTYNEQFF
TGCGCCAGCAGCTTTGACGGGACCTACAATGAGCAGTTCTTC
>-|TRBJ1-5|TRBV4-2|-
CASSPSRGNQPQHF
TGTGCCAGCAGCCCCAGTAGGGGCAATCAGCCCCAGCATTTT
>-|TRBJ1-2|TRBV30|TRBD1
CATTGTEDGYTF
TGTGCCACGACCGGGACAGAGGATGGCTACACCTTC
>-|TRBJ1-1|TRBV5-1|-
CASRVDGRNTEAFF
TGCGCCAGCAGGGTAGACGGGCGGAACACTGAAGCTTTCTTT
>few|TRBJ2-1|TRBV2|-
CASSVGLNNEQFF
TGTGCCAGCAGTGTTGGTCTAAACAATGAGCAGTTCTTC
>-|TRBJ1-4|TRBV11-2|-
CASTSGGIEKLFF
TGTGCCAGCACCTCGGGGGGCATTGAAAAACTGTTTTTT
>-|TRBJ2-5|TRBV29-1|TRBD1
CSVAPGTGGETQYF
TGCAGCGTTGCCCCCGGGACAGGGGGGGAGACCCAGTACTTC
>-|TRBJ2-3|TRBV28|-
CASSFEGSDTQYF
TGTGCCAGCAGTTTTGAGGGGTCAGATACGCAGTATTTT
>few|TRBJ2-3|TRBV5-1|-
CASSLGSASSVDTQYF
TGCGCCAGCAGCTTGGGTTCGGCATCTTCTGTAGATACGCAGTATTTT
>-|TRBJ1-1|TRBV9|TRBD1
CASSPKGQGMNTEAFF
TGTGCCAGCAGCCCTAAAGGACAGGGCATGAACACTGAAGCTTTCTTT
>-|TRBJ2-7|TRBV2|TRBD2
CASRYRDYIYEQYF
TGTGCCAGCAGATACCGGGACTATATCTACGAGCAGTACTTC
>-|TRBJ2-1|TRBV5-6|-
CASRGRGTYNEQFF
TGTGCCAGCAGGGGTCGGGGAACCTACAATGAGCAGTTCTTC
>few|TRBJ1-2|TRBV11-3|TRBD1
CASSPRTGWWGYTF
TGTGCCAGCAGCCCCCGGACAGGGTGGTGGGGCTACACCTTC
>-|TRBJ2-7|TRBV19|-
CASSWGRNYEQYF
TGTGCCAGTAGTTGGGGGCGGAACTACGAGCAGTACTTC
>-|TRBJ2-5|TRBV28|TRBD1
CASSFGGTGKETQYF
TGTGCCAGCAGTTTCGGGGGGACAGGGAAAGAGACCCAGTACTTC
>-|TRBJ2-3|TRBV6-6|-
CASSQMIDTQYF
TGTGCCAGCAGTCAGATGATAGATACGCAGTATTTT
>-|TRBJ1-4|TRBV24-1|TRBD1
CATSDLGQGGFTNEKLFF
TGTGCCACCAGTGATTTGGGACAGGGTGGTTTCACTAATGAAAAACTGTTTTTT
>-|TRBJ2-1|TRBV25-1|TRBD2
CASSPWTSGNDNEQFF
TGTGCCAGCAGTCCCTGGACTAGCGGGAACGACAATGAGCAGTTCTTC
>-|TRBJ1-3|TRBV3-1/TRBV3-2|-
CASSQGPDSSGNTIYF
TGTGCCAGCAGCCAGGGGCCGGATAGCTCTGGAAACACCATATATTTT
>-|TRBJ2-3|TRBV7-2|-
CASSLVVGESTDTQYF
TGTGCCAGCAGCTTAGTGGTCGGCGAAAGCACAGATACGCAGTATTTT
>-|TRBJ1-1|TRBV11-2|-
CASSFMQGTEAFF
TGTGCCAGCAGCTTTATGCAGGGTACTGAAGCTTTCTTT
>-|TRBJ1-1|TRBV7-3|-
CASSPMQGNTEAFF
TGTGCCAGCAGCCCAATGCAGGGGAACACTGAAGCTTTCTTT
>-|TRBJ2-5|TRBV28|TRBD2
CASSQGLAGETQYF
TGTGCCAGCAGCCAGGGACTAGCGGGAGAGACCCAGTACTTC
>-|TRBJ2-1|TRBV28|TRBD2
CASSIAGGPNEQFF
TGTGCCAGCAGTATAGCGGGAGGGCCCAATGAGCAGTTCTTC
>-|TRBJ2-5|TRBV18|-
CASSPGGRQETQYF
TGTGCCAGCTCACCGGGGGGCCGCCAAGAGACCCAGTACTTC
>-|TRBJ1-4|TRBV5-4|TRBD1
CASSTQRQGADEKLFF
TGTGCCAGCAGCACGCAGCGACAGGGGGCGGATGAAAAACTGTTTTTT
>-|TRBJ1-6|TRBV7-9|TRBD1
CASSSRTGYSPLHF
TGTGCCAGCAGCTCGAGGACAGGGTATTCACCCCTCCACTTT
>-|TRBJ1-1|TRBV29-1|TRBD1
CSVGQGPQTEAFF
TGCAGCGTTGGACAGGGGCCCCAGACTGAAGCTTTCTTT
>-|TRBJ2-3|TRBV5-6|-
CASSLGGAGQDTQYF
TGTGCCAGCAGCTTGGGAGGTGCGGGACAAGATACGCAGTATTTT
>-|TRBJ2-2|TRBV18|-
CASSPPNRAGELFF
TGTGCCAGCTCACCACCGAATCGGGCCGGGGAGCTGTTTTTT
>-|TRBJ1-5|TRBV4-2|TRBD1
CASSQEQGAGNQPQHF
TGTGCCAGCAGCCAGGAACAGGGGGCAGGCAATCAGCCCCAGCATTTT
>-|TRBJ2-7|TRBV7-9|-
CASSQSPYEQYF
TGTGCCAGCAGCCAGAGTCCCTACGAGCAGTACTTC
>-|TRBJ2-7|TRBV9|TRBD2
CASSSGTSGPYEQYF
TGTGCCAGCAGCTCCGGGACTAGCGGCCCCTACGAGCAGTACTTC
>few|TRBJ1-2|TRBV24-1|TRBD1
CATSGTGTGGEYGYTF
TGTGCCACCAGTGGAACTGGGACAGGCGGCGAATATGGCTACACCTTC